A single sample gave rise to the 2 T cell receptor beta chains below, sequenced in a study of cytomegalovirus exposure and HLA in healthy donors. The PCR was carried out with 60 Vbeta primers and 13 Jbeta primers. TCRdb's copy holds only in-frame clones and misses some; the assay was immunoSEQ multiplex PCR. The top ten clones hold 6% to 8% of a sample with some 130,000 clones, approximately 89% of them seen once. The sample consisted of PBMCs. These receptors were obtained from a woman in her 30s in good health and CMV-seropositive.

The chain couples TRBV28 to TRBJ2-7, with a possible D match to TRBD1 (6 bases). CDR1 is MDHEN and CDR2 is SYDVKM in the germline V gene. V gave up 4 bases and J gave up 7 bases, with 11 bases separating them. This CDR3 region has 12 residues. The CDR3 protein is CASSSPQGEQYF. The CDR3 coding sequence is TGTGCCAGCAGTTCACCCCAGGGGGAGCAGTACTTC. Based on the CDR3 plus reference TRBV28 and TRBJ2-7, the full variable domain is DVKVTQSSRYLVKRTGEKVFLECVQDMDHENMFWYRQDPGLGLRLIYFSYDVKMKEKGDIPEGYSVSREKKERFSLILESASTNQTSMYLCASSSPQGEQYFGPGTRLTVT.

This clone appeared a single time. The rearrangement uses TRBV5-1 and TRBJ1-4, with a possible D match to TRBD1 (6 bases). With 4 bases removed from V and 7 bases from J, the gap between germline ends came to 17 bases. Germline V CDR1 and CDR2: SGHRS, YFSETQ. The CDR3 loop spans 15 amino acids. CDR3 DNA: TGCGCCAGCAGCGCCGGGACAACGCGTCCTGAAAAACTGTTTTTT. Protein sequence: CASSAGTTRPEKLFF.